The clone carrying this T cell receptor (beta chain) was seen once. The antigen is not known. The protocol was immunoSEQ multiplex PCR, while the TCRdb copy is restricted to in-frame clones and leaves out a portion. In the table there are 30,000 to 40,000 clones, approximately 85% of which are singletons. The sample belongs to a study of radiotherapy plus CTLA-4 blockade in lung cancer. As for the study in general: With approximately 33% of patients having disease control, objective responses were seen in approximately 17%.

CDR1 LNHDA and CDR2 SQIVND come from the germline V gene (reference sequence). CDR3 size: 14 residues. Trimming took off 8 bases at V and 0 bases at J, with 14 bases between the two ends. Study-wide points: Clones derived from tumor TCRs expanded in blood after radiotherapy plus ipilimumab.

It was focal radiation plus CTLA-4 blockade with ipilimumab that patients with chemo-refractory metastatic non-small-cell lung cancer received. The rearrangement links TRBV19 to TRBJ2-7; tentatively, D is TRBD2 (5 bases). This specimen was peripheral blood, taken from a patient treated with radiotherapy plus ipilimumab. The TCR comes from a human donor with non-small cell lung cancer who had stable disease on radiotherapy plus ipilimumab. CDR3 nucleotide sequence: TGTGCCAGTCGGAGGCAGGTGAGCTCCTACGAGCAGTACTTC. Translation: CASRRQVSSYEQYF.